The T cell receptor (beta chain) under discussion was sequenced for a study of PD-L1 blockade in urothelial cancer. CDR3 size: 14 residues. V was pared by 11 bases and J by 4 bases, with 9 bases of the junction left unmatched. Per germline, CDR1 MRHNA and CDR2 SNTAGT. TCRdb's copy holds only in-frame clones and misses some; the assay was immunoSEQ multiplex PCR. The sample yields about 63,000 clones, roughly 76% seen once. Time point given: pretreatment peripheral blood. This clonotype was sampled from a man between 65 and 80 years old with urothelial cancer. V and J are TRBV6-4 and TRBJ2-1; 9 positions match TRBD1. The sequencing used PBMCs, collected around atezolizumab (anti-PD-L1) treatment. CDR3 loop: CAEKSGQGYNEQFF. CDR3 bases: TGTGCCGAAAAGTCCGGACAGGGGTACAATGAGCAGTTCTTC.